Shown below are 26 T cell receptor beta chains from a single sample sequenced in a study of T cell clonotyping in hematopoietic cell transplantation. Time point given: recipient sample about 28 days before transplant, after cytoreduction. The repertoire was sequenced with immunoSEQ multiplex PCR; TCRdb's copy has only in-frame clones and lacks some. The data hold some 30,000 clones, with roughly 70% observed a single time. This specimen was peripheral blood mononuclear cells, taken before stem cell transplant. The receptors here all came from a man over 45 with myelodysplastic syndrome. Some clones in this sample may be carry-over from other donors' samples.

The V and J genes are TRBV11-2 and TRBJ1-1; D perhaps matches TRBD1 (5 bases). This CDR3 is built from 15 residues. V was pared by 3 bases and J by 0 bases, with 11 bases between. Germline CDR1 is SGHAT and CDR2 is FQNNGV. CDR3 sequence reads: CASSLLDSLNTEAFF. The CDR3 DNA sequence: TGTGCCAGCAGCTTGCTTGACAGCCTGAACACTGAAGCTTTCTTT.

The rearrangement joins TRBV6-6 to TRBJ1-2; D is ambiguous. Between the trimmed V and J ends, which lost 2 bases and 4 bases, there was a span of 11 bases. Germline CDR1 reads MNHNY; CDR2 reads SVGAGI (reference sequence). This CDR3 has 14 residues. The CDR3 reads CASSYKQPLYGYTF. CDR3 sequence (DNA): TGTGCCAGCAGTTACAAACAGCCTCTCTATGGCTACACCTTC.

This clone was counted a few times. This chain joins TRBV6-6 and TRBJ1-3; D unclear. The CDR3 is made up of 13 amino acids. Trimming stripped 6 bases from V and 8 bases from J, with 14 bases between. Germline assignment: CDR1 MNHNY and CDR2 SVGAGI (reference sequence). The CDR3 here is CASSLGNRDTIYF. CDR3 in DNA: TGTGCCAGCAGCCTAGGGAACCGGGACACCATATATTTT.

The chain is built from TRBV30 and TRBJ1-1, with D hard to call. From germline, CDR1 is GTSNPN and CDR2 SVGIG (reference sequence). The germline V and J ends were trimmed by 1 base and 2 bases, with 8 bases remaining between them. The CDR3 is made up of 13 amino acids. The CDR3 loop reads CAWSAGLNTEAFF. The CDR3 DNA is TGTGCCTGGAGTGCAGGTCTAAACACTGAAGCTTTCTTT.

The chain joins TRBV19 to TRBJ1-1; 9 bases fit TRBD1. Trimming took 6 bases from V and 4 from J; bases not matched to a gene: 9. The germline CDR1 and CDR2 sequences are LNHDA and SQIVND (reference sequence). The CDR3 covers 15 residues. For the CDR3, the DNA is TGTGCCAGTAGGGACAGGGGAACTCGTGTCACTGAAGCTTTCTTT. This gives the protein CASRDRGTRVTEAFF.

The chain has TRBV7-2 and TRBJ2-7; 9 nucleotides line up with TRBD2. This CDR3 spans 14 amino acids. Germline values: CDR1 SGHTA, CDR2 FQGNSA. Germline trimming cut 1 base from V and 2 bases from J; bases unmatched to any gene: 0. The CDR3 nucleotides are TGTGCCAGCAGCTTAGGCGGGGGGGCCTACGAGCAGTACTTC. Its translation is CASSLGGGAYEQYF.

The chain employs TRBV27 and TRBJ2-2, with D possibly being TRBD1 or TRBD2 (5 bases each). From germline, CDR1 is MNHEY and CDR2 SMNVEV (reference sequence). CDR3 length: 12 residues. Trimming removed 6 bases at V and 7 bases at J, with 9 bases between. The CDR3, as DNA: TGTGCCAGCAGGGGGACGATCGGGGAGCTGTTTTTT. This sequence encodes CASRGTIGELFF.

CDR3 coding DNA: TGTGCCTGGAGTGTCGACACCTTCAATCAGCCCCAGCATTTT. Protein sequence: CAWSVDTFNQPQHF. The chain links TRBV30 to TRBJ1-5; the D is unclear. The germline CDR1 and CDR2 sequences are GTSNPN and SVGIG (reference sequence). The CDR3 spans 14 residues. The V end was cut by 0 bases, the J end by 3 bases, with 9 bases between.

This clone turned up a few times. The V and J genes are TRBV6-5 and TRBJ1-3; D perhaps matches TRBD1 (6 bases). Germline CDR1 is MNHEY and CDR2 is SVGAGI. The CDR3 extends over 15 amino acids. V was pared by 5 bases and J by 0 bases, with 11 bases between. CDR3 region: CASSLGGRSGNTIYF. The CDR3, as DNA: TGTGCCAGCAGTCTAGGGGGACGCTCTGGAAACACCATATATTTT.

The chain employs TRBV9 and TRBJ1-1; unclear D gene. The ends were cut back, 4 bases at V and 2 bases at J, with 9 bases in the middle. CDR1 is SGDLS and CDR2 is YYNGEE in the germline V gene. The CDR3 is 13 residues long. CDR3: CASSITPNTEAFF. CDR3 nucleotide sequence: TGTGCCAGCAGCATTACACCTAACACTGAAGCTTTCTTT.

The chain joins TRBV5-1 to TRBJ2-5, with 7 bases fitting TRBD1. The end of the DNA fits TRBJ2-7 better, so the J call may be wrong. Germline assignment: CDR1 SGHRS and CDR2 YFSETQ. The CDR3 is made up of 15 amino acids. This CDR3 reads CASSWTGQPPYEQYF. The CDR3 nucleotides are TGCGCCAGCAGCTGGACAGGTCAGCCGCCCTACGAGCAGTACTTC.

The rearrangement joins TRBV5-4 to TRBJ1-1; TRBD1 aligns across 8 bases. This CDR3 is built from 15 residues. V was clipped by 5 bases and J by 3 bases; unmatched bases: 9. Germline V CDR1 and CDR2: SGHNT, YYREEE (reference sequence). The CDR3 coding sequence is TGTGCCAGCAGTAGCCTGGACAGGGCGGACACTGAAGCTTTCTTT. Translation gives CASSSLDRADTEAFF. The whole variable domain, remainder taken from reference TRBV5-4 and TRBJ1-1, is ETGVTQSPTHLIKTRGQQVTLRCSSQSGHNTVSWYQQALGQGPQFIFQYYREEENGRGNFPPRFSGLQFPNYSSELNVNALELDDSALYLCASSSLDRADTEAFFGQGTRLTVV.

The rearrangement uses TRBV7-8 and TRBJ1-1; 8 positions match TRBD1. With 5 bases clipped from V and 4 bases from J, the junction kept 3 bases outside the gene matches. This CDR3 contains 13 residues. CDR1 SGHVS and CDR2 FQNEAQ come from the germline V gene. CDR3 sequence reads: CASSGTGLTEAFF. CDR3 nucleotide sequence: TGTGCCAGCAGCGGGACAGGCCTCACTGAAGCTTTCTTT.

This chain links TRBV4-1 with TRBJ1-5; the D is unclear. CDR1 is MGHRA and CDR2 is YSYEKL in the germline V gene. The V gene lost 3 bases and the J gene lost 4 bases, with 13 bases spanning the gap. The CDR3 covers 15 residues. The CDR3 DNA sequence: TGCGCCAGCAGCCAGAGCCCGATGGGTAATCAGCCCCAGCATTTT. This translates into CASSQSPMGNQPQHF.

This chain's CDR3 is CASSETGTDSYEQYF. The CDR3 nucleotides read TGTGCCAGCAGTGAGACCGGGACAGACTCCTACGAGCAGTACTTC. This sequence joins TRBV6-1 and TRBJ2-7; 7 bases fit TRBD1. The CDR3 length is 15 residues. J gave up 0 bases and V 3 bases, and 5 bases lay outside the gene matches. CDR1 is MNHNS and CDR2 is SASEGT in the germline V gene.

The chain carries TRBV2 and TRBJ1-3; D is uncertain. The CDR3 is 14 residues long. Trimming stripped 6 bases from V and 4 bases from J, with 13 bases between. Germline CDR1 SNHLY, CDR2 FYNNEI. The CDR3 loop reads CASRIQFEGNTIYF. CDR3 DNA: TGTGCCAGCAGAATTCAGTTTGAGGGAAACACCATATATTTT.

The chain has TRBV4-3 and TRBJ2-7; 8 bases match TRBD2. The CDR3 loop spans 17 amino acids. V was clipped by 1 base and J by 0 bases; unmatched bases: 8. Germline V gene data show CDR1 as LGHNA and CDR2 as YSLEER. CDR3 bases: TGCGCCAGCAGCCAAGGACCGACTAGCGCCAGCTCCTACGAGCAGTACTTC. Translation gives CASSQGPTSASSYEQYF.

The rearrangement joins TRBV5-6 to TRBJ2-5; D unclear. Trimming removed 0 bases at V and 4 bases at J, with 10 bases between. CDR3 length: 14 residues. In germline, CDR1 is SGHDT, CDR2 YYEEEE. CDR3 bases: TGTGCCAGCAGCTTGGTCGGCAGCCGAGAGACCCAGTACTTC. It yields the protein CASSLVGSRETQYF.

The chain has TRBV30 and TRBJ1-2, with 7 bases matching TRBD1. Trimming removed 2 bases from V and 7 bases from J; junction bases left unmatched: 10. Germline values: CDR1 GTSNPN, CDR2 SVGIG (reference sequence). The CDR3 has 14 amino acids. The DNA for the CDR3 is TGTGCCTGGAGTTACACAGGGGAGGCCGCTGGCTACACCTTC. Protein product: CAWSYTGEAAGYTF.

This clone was observed a single time. The chain recombines TRBV5-1 with TRBJ2-7; D is unclear. Germline V gene lookup returns CDR1 SGHRS and CDR2 YFSETQ. The CDR3 runs to 15 residues. The V end lost 0 bases, the J end lost 5 bases, and 15 bases lay between the germline ends. Here the CDR3 reads CASSLVSQVNDEQYF. CDR3 bases: TGCGCCAGCAGCTTGGTATCCCAAGTCAACGACGAGCAGTACTTC. The whole variable domain, filled in from reference TRBV5-1 and TRBJ2-7, reads KAGVTQTPRYLIKTRGQQVTLSCSPISGHRSVSWYQQTPGQGLQFLFEYFSETQRNKGNFPGRFSGRQFSNSRSEMNVSTLELGDSALYLCASSLVSQVNDEQYFGPGTRLTVT.

This clone has only one observation. The V gene is TRBV30, the J gene TRBJ2-7, with 11 bases lining up with TRBD2. J lost 7 bases, V lost 3 bases, and 11 bases had no gene match. There are 15 residues in the CDR3. Germline loops: CDR1 GTSNPN, CDR2 SVGIG (reference sequence). The CDR3 DNA reads TGTGCCTGGAGGGACTTGGGACTAGCGGTCGGTGAGCAGTACTTC. This encodes CAWRDLGLAVGEQYF.

This clone was detected only a few times. The chain couples TRBV7-2 to TRBJ1-6; 7 bases align to TRBD1. Germline-derived CDR1 and CDR2 are SGHTA and FQGNSA. This CDR3 is built from 14 residues. Trimming took 6 bases from V and 6 from J; bases not matched to a gene: 5. This chain's CDR3 is CASRLDRANSPLHF. The CDR3 nucleotides are TGTGCCAGCAGGCTCGACAGGGCTAATTCACCCCTCCACTTT.

This clone was detected once. The chain uses TRBV28 and TRBJ1-2; D is unclear. The CDR3 extends over 16 amino acids. V lost 5 bases to trimming and J lost 5 bases, with 21 bases between them. Germline V gene data show CDR1 as MDHEN and CDR2 as SYDVKM. CDR3: CASSPSGSAKGYGYTF. The CDR3 coding sequence is TGTGCCAGCAGTCCCTCTGGTAGCGCCAAGGGTTATGGCTACACCTTC.

V usage is TRBV28 and J usage is TRBJ2-7; TRBD2 agrees at 7 bases. Germline CDR1 MDHEN, CDR2 SYDVKM. Unmatched junction bases numbered 15, after V lost 4 bases and J lost 3 bases. The CDR3 sequence is 17 residues long. CDR3 in amino acids: CASSYPLRVGGGYEQYF. DNA for the CDR3: TGTGCCAGCAGTTATCCCCTTCGGGTGGGCGGGGGCTACGAGCAGTACTTC.

The chain links TRBV5-1 to TRBJ1-1, with 8 bases matching TRBD1. The V and J ends lost 5 bases and 8 bases, in that order; junction bases with no gene match: 8. Germline assignment: CDR1 SGHRS and CDR2 YFSETQ. The length of the CDR3 is 13 residues. The CDR3 region has the DNA TGCGCCAGCAGACCTACGACAGGGGCCGAAGCTTTCTTT. Encoded protein: CASRPTTGAEAFF.

This clone has more than one count but fewer than ten. The chain couples TRBV27 to TRBJ2-1; D unclear. CDR1 is MNHEY and CDR2 is SMNVEV in the germline V gene (reference sequence). This CDR3 spans 16 amino acids. V shed 3 bases and J shed 4 bases, with 16 bases lying between them. As DNA, the CDR3 is TGTGCCAGCAGTTTTTGGCGGCCTGAGAAATACAATGAGCAGTTCTTC. Amino acids: CASSFWRPEKYNEQFF.